Listed below are T cell receptor beta chains from one sample, sequenced in a study of early T cells in non-severe SARS-CoV-2 infection. A single record per CDR3 protein comes from TCRdb applying MiXCR to the 5' RACE reads. Here the sample spans tens of thousands of distinct CDR3 sequences, around 13% being singletons. The specimen was whole blood. Every receptor here comes from an adult who was a healthcare worker with PCR-confirmed SARS-CoV-2 infection or an uninfected control (not recorded which). CDR3s include the opening cysteine and the closing phenylalanine or tryptophan. The D gene is left open where the match is weak. A clone size is listed for some rows: how often the clone was seen (once, few, many), or a class if it is expanded.

j_gene: TRBJ2-3; d_gene: TRBD1; abundance: -; v_gene: TRBV7-2; CDR3nt: TGTGCCAGTAGGTCCGGGACAGGGACAGATACGCAGTATTTT; CDR3aa: CASRSGTGTDTQYF
j_gene: TRBJ2-1; d_gene: -; abundance: many; v_gene: TRBV20-1; CDR3nt: TGCAGTGCTAGAGATCACGGGGGGCTCAGGGAGCAGTTCTTC; CDR3aa: CSARDHGGLREQFF
j_gene: TRBJ1-2; d_gene: -; abundance: many; v_gene: TRBV5-4; CDR3nt: TGTGCCAGCAGCTTGGTTTTAGGGGAGAACTATGGCTACACCTTC; CDR3aa: CASSLVLGENYGYTF
j_gene: TRBJ1-1; d_gene: TRBD1; abundance: -; v_gene: TRBV7-6; CDR3nt: TGTGCCAGCAGCTTAGATCAGGGACAGCGTGAAGCTTTCTTT; CDR3aa: CASSLDQGQREAFF
j_gene: TRBJ1-5; d_gene: -; abundance: -; v_gene: TRBV11-2; CDR3nt: TGTGCCAGCAGCTATCAGGGTAGCAATCAGCCCCAGCATTTT; CDR3aa: CASSYQGSNQPQHF
j_gene: TRBJ1-2; d_gene: TRBD1; abundance: many; v_gene: TRBV29-1; CDR3nt: TGCAGCGTTGGACAGGGGAACTATGGCTACACCTTC; CDR3aa: CSVGQGNYGYTF
j_gene: TRBJ2-7; d_gene: TRBD1; abundance: many; v_gene: TRBV20-1; CDR3nt: TGCAGTGCTAGAGATTTCAGGGGGCCTACGTCCTACGAGCAGTACTTC; CDR3aa: CSARDFRGPTSYEQYF
j_gene: TRBJ1-6; d_gene: TRBD1; abundance: few; v_gene: TRBV19; CDR3nt: TGTGCCAGTAGTATCCGGGACAGGGCATCACCCCTCCACTTT; CDR3aa: CASSIRDRASPLHF
j_gene: TRBJ1-1; d_gene: -; abundance: few; v_gene: TRBV18; CDR3nt: TGTGCCAGCTCGCACGGGGCTTTGAACACTGAAGCTTTCTTT; CDR3aa: CASSHGALNTEAFF
j_gene: TRBJ1-1; d_gene: -; abundance: many; v_gene: TRBV3-1; CDR3nt: TGTGCCAGCAGTCGTTCATCGCAGAACACTGAAGCTTTCTTT; CDR3aa: CASSRSSQNTEAFF
j_gene: TRBJ2-3; d_gene: -; abundance: -; v_gene: TRBV11-2; CDR3nt: TGTGCCAGCAGCTTAGTCGTGGGACCGACTAGGCAGTATTTT; CDR3aa: CASSLVVGPTRQYF
j_gene: TRBJ1-2; d_gene: -; abundance: many; v_gene: TRBV14; CDR3nt: TGTGCCAGCAGCCCTAACACAGGGCCGAACCGCTACACCTTC; CDR3aa: CASSPNTGPNRYTF
j_gene: TRBJ2-5; d_gene: -; abundance: few; v_gene: TRBV29-1; CDR3nt: TGCAGCGTTGACAGGGGTCAAGAGACCCAGTACTTC; CDR3aa: CSVDRGQETQYF
j_gene: TRBJ1-1; d_gene: -; abundance: few; v_gene: TRBV25-1; CDR3nt: TGTGCCAGCAGTGAATTGGGGAACACTGAAGCTTTCTTT; CDR3aa: CASSELGNTEAFF
j_gene: TRBJ1-3; d_gene: -; abundance: many; v_gene: TRBV7-2; CDR3nt: TGTGCCAGCAGCTGGGGGGGCGCAGACACCATATATTTT; CDR3aa: CASSWGGADTIYF
j_gene: TRBJ2-3; d_gene: -; abundance: -; v_gene: TRBV5-1; CDR3nt: TGCGCCAGCAGCTTCTCCGAAAGAGATACGCAGTATTTT; CDR3aa: CASSFSERDTQYF
j_gene: TRBJ1-5; d_gene: TRBD1; abundance: once; v_gene: TRBV5-5; CDR3nt: TGTGCCAGCAGATATGGACAGGGATCGGGACAGCCCCAGCATTTT; CDR3aa: CASRYGQGSGQPQHF
j_gene: TRBJ2-3; d_gene: TRBD2; abundance: few; v_gene: TRBV20-1; CDR3nt: TGCAGTGCTAGAACGGGAGCGGGGGGAGATACGCAGTATTTT; CDR3aa: CSARTGAGGDTQYF
j_gene: TRBJ2-2; d_gene: -; abundance: -; v_gene: TRBV19; CDR3nt: TGTGCCAGTAGTATAGGGGGGACCGGGGAGCTGTTTTTT; CDR3aa: CASSIGGTGELFF
j_gene: TRBJ1-1; d_gene: -; abundance: few; v_gene: TRBV5-1; CDR3nt: TGCGCCAGCGGTAACAGGGAATACACTGAAGCTTTCTTT; CDR3aa: CASGNREYTEAFF
j_gene: TRBJ1-1; d_gene: -; abundance: many; v_gene: TRBV6-5; CDR3nt: TGTGCCAGCACTTCCGGCAGAAACACTGAAGCTTTCTTT; CDR3aa: CASTSGRNTEAFF
j_gene: TRBJ1-6; d_gene: -; abundance: many; v_gene: TRBV28; CDR3nt: TGTGCCAGCAGCCCTTATGCACTGGGCTCCTATAATTCACCCCTCCACTTT; CDR3aa: CASSPYALGSYNSPLHF
j_gene: TRBJ2-2; d_gene: -; abundance: -; v_gene: TRBV6-5; CDR3nt: TGTGCCAGCAGCCGGACTACAGGGTCCCCCGGGGAGCTGTTTTTT; CDR3aa: CASSRTTGSPGELFF
j_gene: TRBJ1-5; d_gene: TRBD1; abundance: many; v_gene: TRBV27; CDR3nt: TGTGCCAGCAGACCATCACGGACAGGAAAACAGCCCCAGCATTTT; CDR3aa: CASRPSRTGKQPQHF
j_gene: TRBJ1-6; d_gene: -; abundance: -; v_gene: TRBV3-1; CDR3nt: TGTGCCAGCAGCCAAGATCTGGTTCAGAGCTACTCCTATAATTCACCCCTCCACTTT; CDR3aa: CASSQDLVQSYSYNSPLHF
j_gene: TRBJ2-5; d_gene: TRBD2; abundance: -; v_gene: TRBV7-9; CDR3nt: TGTGCCAGCAGCTTTATGGCTAGCGGAGTTTCAGGGACCCAGTACTTC; CDR3aa: CASSFMASGVSGTQYF
j_gene: TRBJ2-5; d_gene: -; abundance: many; v_gene: TRBV28; CDR3nt: TGTGCCAGCAGACAGTCGGGGGGCGAGACCCAGTACTTC; CDR3aa: CASRQSGGETQYF
j_gene: TRBJ1-2; d_gene: TRBD1; abundance: -; v_gene: TRBV10-3; CDR3nt: TGTGCCATCAGTGTAAGAGGGGGCGACTATGGCTACACCTTC; CDR3aa: CAISVRGGDYGYTF
j_gene: TRBJ1-3; d_gene: -; abundance: few; v_gene: TRBV27; CDR3nt: TGTGCCAGCAGTGGAAGTAGGCCCCTCGGAAACACCATATATTTT; CDR3aa: CASSGSRPLGNTIYF
j_gene: TRBJ2-7; d_gene: -; abundance: -; v_gene: TRBV6-1; CDR3nt: TGTGCCAGCCTCCCTGGACCGAAAACTTCCTACGAGCAGTACTTC; CDR3aa: CASLPGPKTSYEQYF
j_gene: TRBJ1-4; d_gene: -; abundance: many; v_gene: TRBV5-6; CDR3nt: TGTGCCAGCAGCTTGGAAGGGGCTAATGAAAAACTGTTTTTT; CDR3aa: CASSLEGANEKLFF
j_gene: TRBJ1-2; d_gene: TRBD1; abundance: once; v_gene: TRBV27; CDR3nt: TGTGCCAGCAGGAACACAGGGGCGCGGCTGACTCATGGCTACACCTTC; CDR3aa: CASRNTGARLTHGYTF
j_gene: TRBJ2-6; d_gene: -; abundance: few; v_gene: TRBV27; CDR3nt: TGTGCCAGCAGTCCCCGACTAGAATATAGCCCTATTTCTGGGGCCAACGTCCTGACTTTC; CDR3aa: CASSPRLEYSPISGANVLTF
j_gene: TRBJ2-1; d_gene: -; abundance: -; v_gene: TRBV2; CDR3nt: TGTGCCAGCAGTGAAGACAGGGCCCTTATCAATGAGCAGTTCTTC; CDR3aa: CASSEDRALINEQFF
j_gene: TRBJ2-5; d_gene: -; abundance: -; v_gene: TRBV7-3; CDR3nt: TGTGCCAGCAGCGCCAGGGCGGACAACGGAGAGACCCAGTACTTC; CDR3aa: CASSARADNGETQYF
j_gene: TRBJ2-5; d_gene: -; abundance: few; v_gene: TRBV7-2; CDR3nt: TGTGCCAGCAGCTTAAGAGGGGGCGGGAGAGAGACCCAGTACTTC; CDR3aa: CASSLRGGGRETQYF